These 7 T cell receptor beta chains were all obtained from the same sample, sequenced in a study of glioma-infiltrating T cells. Amplification of TCR alpha and beta CDR3 regions from RNA used iRepertoire nested multiplex PCR. TCRdb re-analysed the multiplex PCR reads in MiXCR, keeping a single row per CDR3 protein. The sample holds some 99,000 distinct CDR3 sequences; 25% to 30% are singletons and the top ten take roughly 30%. Sequenced: glioma tissue, nonneoplastic brain tissue, or PBMCs (not recorded which). The receptors come from a human donor with low-grade glioma or glioblastoma, undergoing nonglioma brain surgery, or in good health (not recorded which).

The V call is TRBV2, the J call TRBJ2-6, with D possibly called TRBD1 or TRBD2 (5 bases each). This CDR3 is built from 16 residues. Germline V gene lookup returns CDR1 SNHLY and CDR2 FYNNEI. The V end was cut by 8 bases, the J end by 4 bases, with 18 bases between. The CDR3: CASSRLGTKGANVLTF. The CDR3 DNA reads TGTGCCAGCTCTCGCCTCGGGACGAAAGGGGCCAACGTCCTGACTTTC.

The sample holds a few counts of this clonotype. The rearrangement joins TRBV7-9 to TRBJ2-5, with 11 positions matching TRBD2. Germline V gives CDR1 SEHNR, CDR2 FQNEAQ (reference sequence). The CDR3 sequence is 15 residues long. V lost 5 bases and J lost 2; bases outside the gene matches: 4. The CDR3 is CASSDRTSGQETQYF. Here the CDR3 DNA reads TGTGCCAGCAGCGACCGGACTAGCGGGCAAGAGACCCAGTACTTC.

The V and J genes are TRBV18 and TRBJ2-1; D remains ambiguous. Trimming took 2 bases from V and 5 from J, leaving 4 bases between them. The germline gives CDR1 KGHSH, CDR2 LQKENI. The CDR3 runs to 12 residues. CDR3 protein: CASSPADNEQFF. CDR3 sequence (DNA): TGTGCCAGCTCACCAGCGGACAATGAGCAGTTCTTC.

This clonotype was counted only a few times. This may be a read error, as it is one base from a much larger clone. V is TRBV7-6 and J is TRBJ2-7; tentative D call: TRBD2 (6 bases). The CDR3 is 15 amino acids. Germline-derived CDR1 and CDR2 are SGHVS and FNYEAQ. The CDR3 region has the DNA TGTGCCGGCAGCTTAGCTCCGGGACTTTCCTACGAGCAGTACTTC. It translates to CAGSLAPGLSYEQYF.

This clonotype was counted at least ten times. The chain combines TRBV3-1 with TRBJ1-1, with D uncertain. Germline V CDR1 and CDR2: LGHDT, YNNKEL (reference sequence). V lost 5 bases and J 2 bases, leaving 6 bases between the germline ends. The CDR3 is made up of 12 amino acids. The CDR3 DNA sequence: TGTGCCAGCAGCATTTTAAACACTGAAGCTTTCTTT. It translates to CASSILNTEAFF. The complete variable domain, with remaining parts taken from reference TRBV3-1 and TRBJ1-1, reads DTAVSQTPKYLVTQMGNDKSIKCEQNLGHDTMYWYKQDSKKFLKIMFSYNNKELIINETVPNRFSPKSPDKAHLNLHINSLELGDSAVYFCASSILNTEAFFGQGTRLTVV.

This clonotype was counted many times. This chain links TRBV29-1 with TRBJ2-5; D is ambiguous. Germline CDR1 and CDR2: SQVTM and ANQGSEA. CDR3 size: 10 residues. Trimming cost V 4 bases and J 4 bases, with 4 bases left between them. In DNA, the CDR3 is TGCAGCGTTGGGGGAGAGACCCAGTACTTC. Encoded protein: CSVGGETQYF.

This clonotype occurred many times. For the CDR3, the DNA is TGCGCCAGCAGCGGGACTCACGGACCCTACGAGCAGTACTTC. Amino acid sequence: CASSGTHGPYEQYF. The chain couples TRBV5-1 to TRBJ2-7; the D gene is possibly TRBD2 (6 bases). The CDR3 has 14 residues. V lost 4 bases, J lost 2 bases, and 13 bases lay in between. Per the germline V gene, CDR1 is SGHRS and CDR2 is YFSETQ.